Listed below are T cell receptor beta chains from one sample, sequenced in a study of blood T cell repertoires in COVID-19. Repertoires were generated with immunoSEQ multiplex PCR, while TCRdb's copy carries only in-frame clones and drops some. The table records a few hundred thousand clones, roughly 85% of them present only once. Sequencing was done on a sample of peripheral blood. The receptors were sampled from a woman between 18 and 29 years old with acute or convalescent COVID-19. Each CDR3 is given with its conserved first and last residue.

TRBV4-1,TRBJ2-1,CASSQDYRGDRGRGEQFF
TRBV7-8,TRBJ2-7,CASSTRTETYEQYF
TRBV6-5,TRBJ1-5,CASILTTGGYQPQHF
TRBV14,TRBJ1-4,CASSQVGGYEKLFF
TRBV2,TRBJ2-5,CASSGEGGETQYF
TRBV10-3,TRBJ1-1,CAIRGDRVYTEAFF
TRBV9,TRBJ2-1,CASSVLSEFSYNEQFF
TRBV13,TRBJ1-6,CASSAGKRNSPLHF
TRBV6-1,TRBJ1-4,CASSESGQGEKLFF
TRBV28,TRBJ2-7,CASSLSLGPSYEQYF
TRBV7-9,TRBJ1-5,CASSSRSAHSFNQPQHF
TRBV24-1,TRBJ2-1,CATSDTGTEDFYNEQFF
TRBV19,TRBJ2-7,CASSIDRGRDEQYF
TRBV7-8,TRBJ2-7,CASSARTGIYEQYF
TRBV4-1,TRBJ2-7,CASSQGQGGIVYEQYF
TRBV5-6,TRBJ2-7,CASSLAGGPREQYF
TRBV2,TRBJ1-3,CASREGASSGNTIYF
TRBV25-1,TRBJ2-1,CASSPGRPYNEQFF
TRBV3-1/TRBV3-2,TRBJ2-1,CASSRWSGGAGYNEQFF
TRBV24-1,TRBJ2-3,CATSAGWRNTQYF
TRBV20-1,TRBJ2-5,CSASSGAGETQYF
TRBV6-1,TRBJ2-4,CASSDHPRTGGNIQYF
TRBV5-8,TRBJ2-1,CASSLPGGYYNEQFF
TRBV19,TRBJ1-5,CASSIGTGGQPQHF
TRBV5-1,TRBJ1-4,CASSLLGQGNEKLFF
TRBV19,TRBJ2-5,CASSTGTNTYQETQYF
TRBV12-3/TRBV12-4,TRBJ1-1,CASSYDMNTEAFF
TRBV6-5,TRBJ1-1,CASTPGSRPEAFF
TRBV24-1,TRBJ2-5,CATSDFEGFQETQYF
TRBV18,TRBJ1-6,CASSPEAAETYNSPLHF
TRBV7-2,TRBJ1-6,CASSLQESYNSPLHF
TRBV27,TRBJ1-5,CASSSLTGNQPQHF
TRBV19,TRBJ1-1,CASSVYGEAFF
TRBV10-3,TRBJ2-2,CATRAELNTGELFF
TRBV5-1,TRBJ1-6,CASSLLGGHNSPLHF
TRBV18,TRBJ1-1,CASSPPSRSNTEAFF
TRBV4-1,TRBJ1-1,CASSQRSNTEAFF
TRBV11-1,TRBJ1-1,CASSPGHLNTEAFF
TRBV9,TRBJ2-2,CASSVPGAPNTGELFF
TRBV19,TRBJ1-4,CASSILHLRQPNEKLFF
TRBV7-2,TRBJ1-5,CASSLTGDNQPQHF
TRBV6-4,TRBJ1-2,CASRSDILSYGYTF
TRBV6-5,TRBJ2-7,CASSYAVRYEQYF
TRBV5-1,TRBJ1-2,CASSLETGGLNYGYTF
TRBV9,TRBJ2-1,CASSVAGEGEGPYNEQFF
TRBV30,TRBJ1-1,CAWTGGFNTEAFF
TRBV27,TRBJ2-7,CASSLRTALRHEQYF
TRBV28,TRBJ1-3,CASGNRGNTIYF
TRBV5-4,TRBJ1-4,CASSRKGQGFSEKLFF
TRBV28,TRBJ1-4,CASSLPGGRDEKLFF
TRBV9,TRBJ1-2,CASSVGTGLNYGYTF
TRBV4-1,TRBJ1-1,CASSLHAEGTEAFF
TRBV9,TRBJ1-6,CASSPRTGLNSPLHF